The T cell receptor (beta chain) under discussion was sequenced for a study of early T cells in non-severe SARS-CoV-2 infection. In the study overall: Sequencing was performed on bulk RNA from unsorted whole blood, leaving chains unpaired. Whole-study findings and limits: Missing private and CD4 specificities, VDJdb matching favored anti-spike CD8 responses.

The germline V gene encodes CDR1 LNHDA and CDR2 SQIVND (reference sequence). V shed 5 bases and J shed 4 bases, with 15 bases lying between them. The CDR3 totals 14 residues. As concerns this clonotype: Its target is unknown.

Attachment of unique molecular identifiers was made to individual cDNA molecules. TCRdb re-derived calls from the 5' RACE reads in MiXCR, one entry per CDR3 protein. Of tens of thousands of distinct CDR3 sequences in the sample, about 6% were seen once. The receptor was derived from an adult who was a healthcare worker with PCR-confirmed SARS-CoV-2 infection or an uninfected control (not recorded which). The sequencing input was whole blood. The chain joins TRBV19 to TRBJ2-7, with D maybe TRBD2 (5 bases). CDR3 region: CASSASLTQYEQYF. The CDR3 DNA reads as TGTGCCAGTAGTGCTAGCTTGACCCAGTACGAGCAGTACTTC. The complete variable domain, with remaining parts taken from reference TRBV19 and TRBJ2-7, reads DGGITQSPKYLFRKEGQNVTLSCEQNLNHDAMYWYRQDPGQGLRLIYYSQIVNDFQKGDIAEGYSVSREKKESFPLTVTSAQKNPTAFYLCASSASLTQYEQYFGPGTRLTVT.